This entry concerns a single TCR beta chain. TEMRA cells were FACS-enriched, unlike CD8+ and CD4+ T cells, which were negatively isolated. The data belong to a study of CD8 T cells in Susac syndrome. Trimming took off 6 bases at V and 6 bases at J, with 14 bases between the two ends. CDR1 is MNHEY and CDR2 is SVGEGT in the germline V gene. The CDR3 length is 14 residues. An amount of RNA that ranged from 0.5 to 1 ug was reverse transcribed with random hexamers. The method of amplification for TCR beta CDR3 was immunoSEQ multiplex PCR, covering 54 Vbeta and 13 Jbeta. TCRdb re-analysed the immunoSEQ multiplex PCR reads in MiXCR, keeping a single row per CDR3 protein. The data show over 100,000 distinct CDR3 sequences, about 96% seen once.

The sample consisted of CD4+ T cells from PBMCs. This chain joins TRBV6-2 or TRBV6-3 and TRBJ2-2; D possibly corresponds to TRBD2 (5 bases). The clonotype comes from a human donor in good health. CDR3 nucleotides: TGTGCCAGCAGGAGAAGCGGTCCGGCCGGGGAGCTGTTTTTT. This gives the protein CASRRSGPAGELFF.